This passage covers 10 T cell receptor beta chains from one sample sequenced in a study of CD8+CD57+ T cells in acquired aplastic anemia. CDR3 and TCR beta VDJ profiling relied on a genomic DNA template. TCRdb ran MiXCR on the reads and lists one entry per CDR3 protein. The sample lists about 98,000 distinct CDR3 sequences; 55% to 80% were seen once. Patients chosen for sequencing had CD8+CD57+ cells that had expanded, as shown by flow cytometry. Sequencing was carried out using sorted CD4+, CD8+, or CD8+CD57+ T cells (not recorded which) from PBMCs. These receptors were collected from a human donor with aplastic anemia.

The count of this clonotype is one. V and J are TRBV20-1 and TRBJ1-4, with D hard to call. CDR3 length: 14 amino acids. Trimming left V 5 bases short and J 3 bases short, with 13 bases between. The V gene's germline CDR1 is DFQATT and CDR2 SNEGSKA (reference sequence). Written as DNA, the CDR3 is TGCAGTGCTGGAGGACGGGGAGCTAATGAAAAACTGTTTTTT. It is translated as CSAGGRGANEKLFF.

This clonotype was observed a single time. The V gene is TRBV7-9, the J gene TRBJ1-3; D unclear. This CDR3 has 14 amino acids. V was pared by 7 bases and J by 0 bases, with 10 bases between. Germline V gene data show CDR1 as SEHNR and CDR2 as FQNEAQ (reference sequence). CDR3 residues: CASTKGVSGNTIYF. For the CDR3, the DNA is TGTGCCAGCACCAAGGGTGTCTCTGGAAACACCATATATTTT.

This clonotype was counted a single time. The chain combines TRBV25-1 with TRBJ2-1; D not certain. The V and J ends lost 5 bases and 5 bases respectively, with 13 bases between them. Germline CDR1 MGHDK, CDR2 SYGVNS. The CDR3 covers 14 residues. The CDR3 loop is CASSLIGSHNEQFF. The DNA of the CDR3 is TGTGCCAGCAGTCTTATCGGGTCCCACAATGAGCAGTTCTTC. The variable domain in full, with the rest retrieved from reference TRBV25-1 and TRBJ2-1, is EADIYQTPRYLVIGTGKKITLECSQTMGHDKMYWYQQDPGMELHLIHYSYGVNSTEKGDLSSESTVSRIRTEHFPLTLESARPSHTSQYLCASSLIGSHNEQFFGPGTRLTVL.

The chain combines TRBV11-1 with TRBJ2-7; 8 bases fit TRBD2. Unmatched junction bases numbered 13, after V lost 5 bases and J lost 4 bases. Germline CDR1 and CDR2: SGHAT and FQDESV (reference sequence). This CDR3 is 16 amino acids long. For the CDR3, the DNA is TGTGCCAGCAGCCCCGCCAAGCTAGCGGGCCAATACGAGCAGTACTTC. Translation: CASSPAKLAGQYEQYF.

The chain combines TRBV2 with TRBJ2-1, with 12 bases that match TRBD2. Germline V lookup: CDR1 SNHLY, CDR2 FYNNEI. The CDR3 consists of 14 residues. Losses at the gene ends were 8 bases for V and 8 bases for J; bases not matched to a gene: 7. The CDR3, as DNA: TGTGCCAGCCTCAGTCTAGCGGGGGGGGATGAGCAGTTCTTC. It yields the protein CASLSLAGGDEQFF.

This chain uses TRBV20-1 with TRBJ2-5; 7 bases align to TRBD2. The CDR3 runs 13 residues. Trimming removed 3 bases from V and 5 bases from J; junction bases left unmatched: 6. The V gene's germline CDR1 is DFQATT and CDR2 SNEGSKA (reference sequence). The CDR3 here is CSARRGRLETQYF. In DNA, the CDR3 is TGCAGTGCTAGGCGGGGGAGGTTGGAGACCCAGTACTTC.

The gene calls are TRBV19 and TRBJ2-5, with 9 bases identical to TRBD1. This CDR3 has 16 residues. The germline V gene has CDR1 LNHDA and CDR2 SQIVND (reference sequence). The V and J ends lost 5 bases and 3 bases, in that order; junction bases with no gene match: 10. The CDR3 protein is CASSFRTGAFKETQYF. CDR3 nucleotides: TGTGCCAGTAGTTTCCGGACAGGGGCTTTTAAAGAGACCCAGTACTTC.

The rearrangement uses TRBV11-3 and TRBJ1-6; D gene ambiguous. V was clipped by 2 bases and J by 0 bases, with 5 bases between them. The CDR3 runs to 15 residues. CDR1 and CDR2 (germline): SGHNT, YENEEA. The CDR3 is CASSLSGSYNSPLHF. The CDR3 DNA is TGTGCCAGCAGCTTAAGCGGCTCCTATAATTCACCCCTCCACTTT. The full variable domain, in which reference TRBV11-3 and TRBJ1-6 provide the parts outside the CDR3, is EAGVVQSPRYKIIEKKQPVAFWCNPISGHNTLYWYLQNLGQGPELLIRYENEEAVDDSQLPKDRFSAERLKGVDSTLKIQPAELGDSAVYLCASSLSGSYNSPLHFGNGTRLTVT.

The chain carries TRBV2 and TRBJ2-5; 8 bases match TRBD2. Per the germline V gene, CDR1 is SNHLY and CDR2 is FYNNEI. Germline trimming cut 11 bases from V and 0 bases from J; bases unmatched to any gene: 8. This CDR3 spans 14 amino acids. In DNA, the CDR3 is TGTGCCGTCAATCGGGAGGGACACCAAGAGACCCAGTACTTC. Amino acids: CAVNREGHQETQYF.

This clonotype was counted many times. The V and J genes are TRBV5-8 and TRBJ2-7; maybe TRBD2 (5 bases). The V gene lost 6 bases and the J gene lost 7 bases, with 17 bases spanning the gap. The CDR3 has 13 residues. Germline values: CDR1 SGHTS, CDR2 YDEGEE. CDR3 DNA sequence: TGTGCCAGCACCCCGAGTGGAGGCCGGGAGCAGTACTTC. This translates into CASTPSGGREQYF.